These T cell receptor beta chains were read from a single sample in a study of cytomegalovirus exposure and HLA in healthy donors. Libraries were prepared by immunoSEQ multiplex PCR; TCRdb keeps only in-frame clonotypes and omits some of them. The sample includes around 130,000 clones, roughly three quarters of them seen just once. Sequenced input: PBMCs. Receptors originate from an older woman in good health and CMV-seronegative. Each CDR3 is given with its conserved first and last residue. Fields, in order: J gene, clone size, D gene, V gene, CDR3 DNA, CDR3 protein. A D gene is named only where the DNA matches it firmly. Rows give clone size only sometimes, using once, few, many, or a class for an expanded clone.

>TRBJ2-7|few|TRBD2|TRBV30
TGTGCCTGGACTAGCGGGAGATACGAGCAGTACTTC
CAWTSGRYEQYF
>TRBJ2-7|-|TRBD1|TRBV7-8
TGTGCCAGCAGCTTAGTCCCCTTCCGGGACAGGGCCTCCGAGCAGTACTTC
CASSLVPFRDRASEQYF
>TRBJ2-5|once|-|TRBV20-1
TGCAGTGCTTTAAACAGGGAGACCCAGTACTTC
CSALNRETQYF
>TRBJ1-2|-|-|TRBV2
TGTGCCAGCATGTCCGGGCAGGGGTTCGTCTATGGCTACACCTTC
CASMSGQGFVYGYTF
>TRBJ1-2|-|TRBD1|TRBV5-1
TGCGCCAGCAGCTCCACAGGGGTTCTTAATGGCTACACCTTC
CASSSTGVLNGYTF
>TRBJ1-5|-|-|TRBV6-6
TGTGCCAGCAGCCCCAGACAGGAGAATCAGCCCCAGCATTTT
CASSPRQENQPQHF
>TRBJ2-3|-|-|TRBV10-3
TGTGCCATCAGTGAGTCGAAGGACATTTACACAGATACGCAGTATTTT
CAISESKDIYTDTQYF
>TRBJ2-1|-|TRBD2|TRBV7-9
TGTGCCAGCAGCTCCCGGACTAGGAATGAGCAGTTCTTC
CASSSRTRNEQFF
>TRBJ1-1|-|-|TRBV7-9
TGTGCCAGCAGCCCCGGGCAGGGGTTTTGGACTGAAGCTTTCTTT
CASSPGQGFWTEAFF
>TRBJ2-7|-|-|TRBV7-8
TGTGCCAGCAGCTTAGCGCGACCCGGAGAGGGATACGAGCAGTACTTC
CASSLARPGEGYEQYF
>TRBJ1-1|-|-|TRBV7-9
TGTGCCAGCAGCTTAACGACACTGAGATCCACTGAAGCTTTCTTT
CASSLTTLRSTEAFF
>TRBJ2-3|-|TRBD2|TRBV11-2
TGTGCCAGCAGCCACCTACGTGGGGGGGACACAGATACGCAGTATTTT
CASSHLRGGDTDTQYF
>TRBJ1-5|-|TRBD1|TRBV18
TGTGCCAGCTCCGGGACAGGGGGCTCTGATCAGCCCCAGCATTTT
CASSGTGGSDQPQHF
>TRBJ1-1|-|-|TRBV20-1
TGCAGTGCAGCGGACAGAGTTGAAGCTTTCTTT
CSAADRVEAFF
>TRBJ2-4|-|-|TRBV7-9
TGTGCCAGCAGCCCGAGTGGGGCAGGGAACATTCAGTACTTC
CASSPSGAGNIQYF
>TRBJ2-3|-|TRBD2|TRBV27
TGTGCCAGCATGGGAGGGTTAGGCACAGATACGCAGTATTTT
CASMGGLGTDTQYF
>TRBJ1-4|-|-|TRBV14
TGTGCCAGCAGCCAAGAGGCCGGAGGGAATGAAAAACTGTTTTTT
CASSQEAGGNEKLFF
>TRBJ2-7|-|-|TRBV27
TGTGCCAGCAGTAGGGGGGGCGAGCAGTACTTC
CASSRGGEQYF
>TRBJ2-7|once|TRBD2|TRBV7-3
TGTGCCAGCAGCTTAGGAGTCGGGGCGGGAGTCTACGAGCAGTACTTC
CASSLGVGAGVYEQYF
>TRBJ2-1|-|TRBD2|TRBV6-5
TGTGCCAGCAGTCCCGGGACTAGCTTTATCGATGAGCAGTTCTTC
CASSPGTSFIDEQFF
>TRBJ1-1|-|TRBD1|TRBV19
TGTGCCAGTAGTCCGGCGACAGGGGCGAACACTGAAGCTTTCTTT
CASSPATGANTEAFF
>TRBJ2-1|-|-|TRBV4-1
TGCGCCAGCAGCTTGTCGTCTTCCAATGAGCAGTTCTTC
CASSLSSSNEQFF
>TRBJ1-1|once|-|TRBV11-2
TGTGCCAGCAGCTTGGGGGGGGGTTCTGGGGCAGCTTTCTTT
CASSLGGGSGAAFF
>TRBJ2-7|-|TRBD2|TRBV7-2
TGTGCCAGCAGCTTAAGAACTAGCGGGGCTACCCCCTACGAGCAGTACTTC
CASSLRTSGATPYEQYF
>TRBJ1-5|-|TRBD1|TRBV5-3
TGTGCCAGAAGCTATTCCTCAAATACAGGGGGCCAACAGCCCCAGCATTTT
CARSYSSNTGGQQPQHF
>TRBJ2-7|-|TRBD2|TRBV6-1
TGTGCCAGGGGGGGTGGGGGGGGAGGAAATTTC
CARGGGGGGNF
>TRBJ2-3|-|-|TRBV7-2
TGTGCCAGCAGCTTGCGGCAGCAAGGGGGTACGCAGTATTTT
CASSLRQQGGTQYF
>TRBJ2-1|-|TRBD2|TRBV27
TGTGCCAGCAGTTCCGGGACTAGCGGAAACAATGAGCAGTTCTTC
CASSSGTSGNNEQFF